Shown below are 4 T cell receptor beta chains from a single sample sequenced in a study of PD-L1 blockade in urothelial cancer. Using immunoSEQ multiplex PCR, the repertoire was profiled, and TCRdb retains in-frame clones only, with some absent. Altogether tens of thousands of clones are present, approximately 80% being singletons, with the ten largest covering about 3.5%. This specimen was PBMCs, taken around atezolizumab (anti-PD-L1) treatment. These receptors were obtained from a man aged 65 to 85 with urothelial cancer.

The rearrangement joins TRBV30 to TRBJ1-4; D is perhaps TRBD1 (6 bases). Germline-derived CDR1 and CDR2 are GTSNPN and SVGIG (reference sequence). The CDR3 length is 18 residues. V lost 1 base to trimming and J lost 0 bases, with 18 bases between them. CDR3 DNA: TGTGCCTGGAGTGCTAAACAGGGTGATGGTGCAACTAATGAAAAACTGTTTTTT. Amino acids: CAWSAKQGDGATNEKLFF.

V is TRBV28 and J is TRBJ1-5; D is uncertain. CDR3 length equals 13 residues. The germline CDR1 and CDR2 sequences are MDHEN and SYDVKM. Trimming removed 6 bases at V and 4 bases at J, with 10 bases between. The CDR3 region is CASSPDWNQPQHF. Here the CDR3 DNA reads TGTGCCAGCAGCCCGGACTGGAATCAGCCCCAGCATTTT.

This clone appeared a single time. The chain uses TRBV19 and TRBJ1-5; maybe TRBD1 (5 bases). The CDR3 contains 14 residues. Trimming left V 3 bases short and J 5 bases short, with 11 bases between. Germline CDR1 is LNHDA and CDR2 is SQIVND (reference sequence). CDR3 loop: CASSIGTGDQPQHF. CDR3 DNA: TGTGCCAGTAGTATCGGGACGGGAGATCAGCCCCAGCATTTT.

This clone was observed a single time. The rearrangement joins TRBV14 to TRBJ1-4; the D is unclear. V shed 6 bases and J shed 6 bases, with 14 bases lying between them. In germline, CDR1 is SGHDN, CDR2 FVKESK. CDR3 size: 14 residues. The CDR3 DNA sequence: TGTGCCAGCAGGGGGAGATTGCGGGATGAAAAACTGTTTTTT. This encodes CASRGRLRDEKLFF.